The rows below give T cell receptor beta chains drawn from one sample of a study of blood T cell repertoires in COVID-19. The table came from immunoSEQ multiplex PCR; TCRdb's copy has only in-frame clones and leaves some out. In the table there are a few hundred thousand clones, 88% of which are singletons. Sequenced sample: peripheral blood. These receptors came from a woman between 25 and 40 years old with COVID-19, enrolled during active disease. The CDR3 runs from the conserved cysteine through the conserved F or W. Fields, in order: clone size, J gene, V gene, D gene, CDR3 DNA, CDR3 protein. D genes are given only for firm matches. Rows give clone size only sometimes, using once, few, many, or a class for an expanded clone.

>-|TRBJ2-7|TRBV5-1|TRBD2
TGCGCCAGCAGCACCGCCAGCGGGGGGGCCTACGAGCAGTACTTC
CASSTASGGAYEQYF
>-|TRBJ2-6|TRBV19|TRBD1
TGTGCCAGTAGTCCTACCGGGACAGGGGCTGGGGCCAACGTCCTGACTTTC
CASSPTGTGAGANVLTF
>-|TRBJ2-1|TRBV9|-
TGTGCCAGCAGCGGCGGCGGTAGCGAGGTGGGCAATGAGCAGTTCTTC
CASSGGGSEVGNEQFF
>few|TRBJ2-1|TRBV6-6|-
TGTGCCAGCAGTTACGTGGGGGGGGGCCTCAATGAGCAGTTCTTC
CASSYVGGGLNEQFF
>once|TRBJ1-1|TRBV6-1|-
TGTGCCAGCAGTGAAGCGGCCTTCGGGGTAGACACTGAAGCTTTCTTT
CASSEAAFGVDTEAFF
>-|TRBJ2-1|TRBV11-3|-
TGTGCCAGCAGCTTAGTTCGGGGCGGGGCGGGTGAGCAGTTCTTC
CASSLVRGGAGEQFF
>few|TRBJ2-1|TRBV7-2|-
TGTGCCAGCAGCCGAGGGAGAAACAATGAGCAGTTCTTC
CASSRGRNNEQFF
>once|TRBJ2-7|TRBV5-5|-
TGTGCCAGCAGCTACGCCAGCGCGGGGAGCTCCTCCTACGAGCAGTACTTC
CASSYASAGSSSYEQYF
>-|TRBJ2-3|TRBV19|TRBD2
TGTGCCAGTTCCGGCGGGAGGGCACCACCCACAGATACGCAGTATTTT
CASSGGRAPPTDTQYF
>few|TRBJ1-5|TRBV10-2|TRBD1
TGCGCCATCGGGACAGGCAATCAGCCCCAGCATTTT
CAIGTGNQPQHF
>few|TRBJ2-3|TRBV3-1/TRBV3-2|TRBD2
TGTGCCAGCAGTCTCGGACTAGCGGGGGGGCAGGGACACACAGATACGCAGTATTTT
CASSLGLAGGQGHTDTQYF
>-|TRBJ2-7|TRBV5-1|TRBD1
TGCGCCAGCAGCCCAACCGGGACAGACTCCTACGAGCAGTACTTC
CASSPTGTDSYEQYF
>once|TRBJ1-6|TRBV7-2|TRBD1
TGTGCCAGCGCCGGGACAGGGGTAACACCCCTCCACTTT
CASAGTGVTPLHF
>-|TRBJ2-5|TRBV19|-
TGTGCCAGTAGTTCGCAGGAGACCCAGTACTTC
CASSSQETQYF
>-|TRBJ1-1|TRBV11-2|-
TGTGCCAGCAGCGTTCGATCGGCGGGGAACACTGAAGCTTTCTTT
CASSVRSAGNTEAFF
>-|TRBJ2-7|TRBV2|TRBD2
TGTGCCAGCATGGACCTCGGGCGGGGGGGCTGGTACGAGCAGTACTTC
CASMDLGRGGWYEQYF
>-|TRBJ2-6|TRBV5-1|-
TGCGCCAGCAGCTTTTCCCAGGGCCTCGGGGCCAACGTCCTGACTTTC
CASSFSQGLGANVLTF
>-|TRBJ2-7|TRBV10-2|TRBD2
TGCGCCAGCAGTGGGGACTACTACGAGCAGTACTTC
CASSGDYYEQYF
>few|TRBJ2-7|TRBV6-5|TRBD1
TGTGCCAGCAGTTATAGGGGACAGGGGGCTTACGAGCAGTACTTC
CASSYRGQGAYEQYF
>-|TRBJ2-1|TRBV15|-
TGTGCCACCAGCAGAGTTAGAGGTGACCACAATGAGCAGTTCTTC
CATSRVRGDHNEQFF
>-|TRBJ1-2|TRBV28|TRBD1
TGTGCCAGCAGATCGACAGGGGGCGACTATGGCTACACCTTC
CASRSTGGDYGYTF
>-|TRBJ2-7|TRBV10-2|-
TGCGCCAGCGGGGACTTGGGGTCCTACGAGCAGTACTTC
CASGDLGSYEQYF
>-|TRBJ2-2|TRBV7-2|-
TGTGCCAGCAGCTTAAAGACTAGTTGGTCCGGGGAGCTGTTTTTT
CASSLKTSWSGELFF
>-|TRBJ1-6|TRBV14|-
TGTGCCAGCAGCCAAGCCCCGGGATCACCCCTCCACTTT
CASSQAPGSPLHF
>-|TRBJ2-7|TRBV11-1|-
TGTGCCAGCAGCTCAAACAGGGTAGCCTACGAGCAGTACTTC
CASSSNRVAYEQYF
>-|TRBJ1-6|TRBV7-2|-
TGTGCCAGCAGCTTAGTACCGGGACAAGAAAATTCACCCCTCCACTTT
CASSLVPGQENSPLHF
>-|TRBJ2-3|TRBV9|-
TGTGCCAGCAGCGCGAGCGGCTATAGCACAGATACGCAGTATTTT
CASSASGYSTDTQYF
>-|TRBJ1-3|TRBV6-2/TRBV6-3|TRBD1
TGTGCCAGCAGCCGCCGGGACAGCTCTGGAAACACCATATATTTT
CASSRRDSSGNTIYF
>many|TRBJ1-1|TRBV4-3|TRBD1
TGCGCCAGCAGCCCACAGGGGTCAGGGGGCGGAAAAAGGATCTTT
CASSPQGSGGGKRIF
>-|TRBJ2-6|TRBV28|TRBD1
TGTGCCAGCAGTCCGACAGGGGATGGGGCCAACGTCCTGACTTTC
CASSPTGDGANVLTF
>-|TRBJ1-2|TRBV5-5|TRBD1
TGTGCCAGCAGCTTGGGTCGCACAGGGGGAACCGATGGCTACACCTTC
CASSLGRTGGTDGYTF
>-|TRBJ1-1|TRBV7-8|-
TGTGCCAGCAGCCCCGCCCCCCGGCGCAGGCCGAACACTGAAGCTTTCTTT
CASSPAPRRRPNTEAFF
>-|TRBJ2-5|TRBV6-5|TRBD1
TGTGCCAGCAGTTACGGGTACGGACAGGGGCTCGAGACCCAGTACTTC
CASSYGYGQGLETQYF
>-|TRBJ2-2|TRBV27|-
TGTGCCAGCAGTTACATGAACACCGGGGAGCTGTTTTTT
CASSYMNTGELFF
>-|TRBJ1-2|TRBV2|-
TGTGCCAGCAGGGACAGATTGGCGAATGGCTACACCTTC
CASRDRLANGYTF
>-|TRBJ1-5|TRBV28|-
TGTGCCAGCAGCTCCGACATAAGGGGCCGACAGCCCCAGCATTTT
CASSSDIRGRQPQHF
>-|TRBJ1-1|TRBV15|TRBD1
TGTGCCACCATCATGATTGAGGGGGCGGGAGCTTTCTTT
CATIMIEGAGAFF
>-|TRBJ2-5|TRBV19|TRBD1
TGTGCCAGTAGTTCAGGGGGCGCGGGTCAAGAGACCCAGTACTTC
CASSSGGAGQETQYF
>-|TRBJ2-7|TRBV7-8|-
TGTGCCAGCAGCTTAGCCAGCGACGAGCAGTACTTC
CASSLASDEQYF
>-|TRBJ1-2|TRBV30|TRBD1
TGTGCCTGGAGCGGGACAGGGGATTACTATGGCTACACCTTC
CAWSGTGDYYGYTF
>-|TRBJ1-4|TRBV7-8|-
TGTGCCAGCAGCCGAGGACAGACAACTAATGAAAAACTGTTTTTT
CASSRGQTTNEKLFF
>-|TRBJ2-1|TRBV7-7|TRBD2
TGTGCTAGCAGCAAAGGGGAAGCGGGAGCGCCCTACAATGAGCAGTTCTTC
CASSKGEAGAPYNEQFF
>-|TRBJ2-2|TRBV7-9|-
TGTGCCAGCAGCTTAGCCCCAGCCGGGGAGCTGTTTTTT
CASSLAPAGELFF
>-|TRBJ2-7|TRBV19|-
TGTGCCAGTAGTATAGAGACAGCCAGCTCCTACGAGCAGTACTTC
CASSIETASSYEQYF
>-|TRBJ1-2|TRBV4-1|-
TGCGCCAGCAGCCCATACAGGGCGGATGGCTACACCTTC
CASSPYRADGYTF